Below are 3 T cell receptor beta chains sequenced from a single sample in a study of T cell repertoires in cytomegalovirus infection. Their antigens remain unidentified. In TCRdb, the reads were re-called with MiXCR into one record per CDR3 protein. The sample includes more than 50,000 distinct CDR3 sequences, 25% to 40% seen only once; the top ten take around 70%. The material sequenced was PBMCs, sequenced either directly or after in vitro stimulation (not recorded which). The receptors originated from a human donor in good health (CMV status not recorded). Some clones in this sample may be carry-over from other donors' samples.

The genes are TRBV20-1 and TRBJ2-1; 7 bases agree with TRBD2. Germline values: CDR1 DFQATT, CDR2 SNEGSKA (reference sequence). The CDR3 has 11 residues. This CDR3 is CRPRGDNEQFF. The CDR3 DNA follows: TGCAGACCCCGGGGGGACAATGAGCAGTTCTTC.

In its sample, this clonotype was seen a few times. This chain joins TRBV12-3 or TRBV12-4 and TRBJ1-5; D call uncertain. V was shortened by 4 bases and J by 8 bases, with 9 bases between the two germline ends. This CDR3 comprises 12 residues. CDR3 DNA: TGTGCCAGCAGTTCCCCGGACGAGCCCCAGCATTTT. Its translation is CASSSPDEPQHF.

The rearrangement joins TRBV5-1 to TRBJ2-1; TRBD2 matches 11 bases. Unmatched junction bases numbered 6, after V lost 1 base and J lost 15 bases. The CDR3 covers 13 residues. Germline V gene sequence: CDR1 SGHRS, CDR2 YFSETQ. The CDR3 loop reads CASSLKASGRLFF. CDR3 nucleotide sequence: TGCGCCAGCAGCTTGAAGGCTAGCGGGAGGTTGTTCTTC.